The clone carrying this T cell receptor (beta chain) turned up a few times. Antigen unknown. This entry comes from a study of vaccination effects on CD4 cells after COVID-19. Germline V lookup: CDR1 SNHLY, CDR2 FYNNEI. Trimming took off 6 bases at V and 7 bases at J, with 15 bases between the two ends. This CDR3 is built from 13 residues. Profiled with immunoSEQ multiplex PCR; TCRdb holds only in-frame clones, not every one. Of roughly 73,000 clones listed, more than 65% are singletons. After expansion with viral peptide pools in the ViraFEST assay, antigen-specific CD4+ T cells were sequenced. It was after 10 days of culture that CD4+ T cells were isolated. A positive SARS-CoV-2 PCR test fell between March and December 2020.

The chain combines TRBV2 with TRBJ1-1; possibly TRBD1 for D (6 bases). The sequencing here drew on CD4+ T cells from PBMCs cultured with HIV peptides, taken before COVID-19 vaccination. Specified subset: HIV-1 Nef peptide pool negative control/reference culture. This sequence originates from a human donor who had a prior SARS-CoV-2 infection. CDR3: CASSTMEQGEAFF. In DNA, the CDR3 is TGTGCCAGCAGCACCATGGAACAGGGTGAAGCTTTCTTT.